The clone carrying this T cell receptor (beta chain) was seen only a few times. This record belongs to a study of blood T cell repertoires in COVID-19. The repertoire was sequenced with immunoSEQ multiplex PCR; TCRdb's copy has only in-frame clones and lacks some. The data contain 310,000 or so clones, over 75% of them singletons. Looked up from germline, CDR1 is SGHNT and CDR2 is YYREEE (reference sequence). The CDR3 has 13 amino acids. V was cut by 0 bases and J by 6 bases, with 6 bases left in between. The rearrangement links TRBV5-4 to TRBJ2-2, with D tentatively TRBD2 (6 bases). The source material was PBMCs or T cells enriched from blood (not recorded which). This TCR was sampled from a woman aged 18-35 years who had recovered from COVID-19. The CDR3 DNA reads as TGTGCCAGCAGCTTGGAGCGGGCCGGGGAGCTGTTTTTT. Its translation: CASSLERAGELFF.